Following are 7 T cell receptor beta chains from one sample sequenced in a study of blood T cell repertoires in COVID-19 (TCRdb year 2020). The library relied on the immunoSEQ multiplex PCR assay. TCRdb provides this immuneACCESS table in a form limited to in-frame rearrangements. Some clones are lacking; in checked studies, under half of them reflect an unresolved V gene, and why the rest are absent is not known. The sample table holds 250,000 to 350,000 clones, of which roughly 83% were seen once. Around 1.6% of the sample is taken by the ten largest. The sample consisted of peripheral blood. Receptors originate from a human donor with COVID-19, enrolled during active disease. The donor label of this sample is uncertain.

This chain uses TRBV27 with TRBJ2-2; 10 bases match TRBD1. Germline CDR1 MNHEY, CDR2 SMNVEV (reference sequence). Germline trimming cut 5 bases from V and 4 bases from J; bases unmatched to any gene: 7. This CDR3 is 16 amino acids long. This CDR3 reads CASSRGQGVGTGELFF. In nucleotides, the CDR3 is TGTGCCAGCAGTCGCGGACAGGGGGTCGGCACCGGGGAGCTGTTTTTT.

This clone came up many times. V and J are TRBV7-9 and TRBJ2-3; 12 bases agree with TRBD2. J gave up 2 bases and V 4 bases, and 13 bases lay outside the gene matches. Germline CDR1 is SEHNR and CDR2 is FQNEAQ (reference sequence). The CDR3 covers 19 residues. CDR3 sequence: CASSSSTSGSVLYTDTQYF. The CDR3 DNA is TGTGCCAGCAGCTCTTCGACTAGCGGGAGCGTCCTTTACACAGATACGCAGTATTTT.

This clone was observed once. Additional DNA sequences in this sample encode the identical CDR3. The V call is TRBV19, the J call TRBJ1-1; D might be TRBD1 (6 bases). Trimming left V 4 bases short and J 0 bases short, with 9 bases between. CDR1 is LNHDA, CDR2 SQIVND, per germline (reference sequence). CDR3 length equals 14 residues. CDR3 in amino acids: CASSTGQLNTEAFF. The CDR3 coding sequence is TGTGCCAGTAGTACTGGACAGCTGAACACTGAAGCTTTCTTT. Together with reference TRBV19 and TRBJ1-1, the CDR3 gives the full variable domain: DGGITQSPKYLFRKEGQNVTLSCEQNLNHDAMYWYRQDPGQGLRLIYYSQIVNDFQKGDIAEGYSVSREKKESFPLTVTSAQKNPTAFYLCASSTGQLNTEAFFGQGTRLTVV.

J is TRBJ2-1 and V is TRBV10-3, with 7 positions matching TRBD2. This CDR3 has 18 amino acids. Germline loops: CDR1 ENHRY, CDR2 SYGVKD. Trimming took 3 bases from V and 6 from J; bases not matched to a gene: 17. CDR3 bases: TGTGCCATCAGTGATCGATACGGGCCTAGCGGTTCTGGCAATGAGCAGTTCTTC. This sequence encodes CAISDRYGPSGSGNEQFF.

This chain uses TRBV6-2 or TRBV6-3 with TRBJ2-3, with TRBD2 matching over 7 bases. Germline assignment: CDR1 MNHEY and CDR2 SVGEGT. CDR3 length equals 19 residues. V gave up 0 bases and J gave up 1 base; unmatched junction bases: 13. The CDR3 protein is CASSYSRDYQPEGTDTQYF. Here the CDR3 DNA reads TGTGCCAGCAGTTACTCCCGGGACTATCAACCGGAGGGCACAGATACGCAGTATTTT.

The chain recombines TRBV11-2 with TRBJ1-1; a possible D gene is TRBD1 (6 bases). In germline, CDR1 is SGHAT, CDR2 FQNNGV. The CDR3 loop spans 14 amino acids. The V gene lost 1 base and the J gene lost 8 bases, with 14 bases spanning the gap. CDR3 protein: CASSLVGGQTEAFF. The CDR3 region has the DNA TGTGCCAGCAGCTTAGTGGGCGGACAGACCGAAGCTTTCTTT.

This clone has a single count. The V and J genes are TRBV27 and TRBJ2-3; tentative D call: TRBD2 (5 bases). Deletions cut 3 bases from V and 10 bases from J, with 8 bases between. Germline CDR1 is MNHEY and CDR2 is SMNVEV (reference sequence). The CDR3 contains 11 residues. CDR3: CASSLSGSQYF. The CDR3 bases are TGTGCCAGCAGTTTGAGCGGATCGCAGTATTTT.